The T cell receptor beta chain under discussion was sequenced for a study of identical twins. Template switching added a universal primer site, and cDNA bore unique molecular identifiers. TCRdb reprocessed the 5' RACE reads with MiXCR, giving one entry per CDR3 protein. This sample carries about 100,000 distinct CDR3 sequences, about 6.1% of them seen once, and the ten largest clones take less than 15%. The V end was cut by 3 bases, the J end by 4 bases, with 7 bases between. CDR3 length equals 12 residues. CDR1 SQVTM and CDR2 ANQGSEA come from the germline V gene. There are many counts of this clonotype.

The gene calls are TRBV29-1 and TRBJ2-1; no firm D call. The specimen was memory T cells sorted from blood. The clonotype was recovered from a woman aged 50 to 60 in good health. The CDR3 here is CSVDRSYNEQFF. The CDR3 coding sequence is TGCAGCGTTGATAGATCGTACAATGAGCAGTTCTTC.